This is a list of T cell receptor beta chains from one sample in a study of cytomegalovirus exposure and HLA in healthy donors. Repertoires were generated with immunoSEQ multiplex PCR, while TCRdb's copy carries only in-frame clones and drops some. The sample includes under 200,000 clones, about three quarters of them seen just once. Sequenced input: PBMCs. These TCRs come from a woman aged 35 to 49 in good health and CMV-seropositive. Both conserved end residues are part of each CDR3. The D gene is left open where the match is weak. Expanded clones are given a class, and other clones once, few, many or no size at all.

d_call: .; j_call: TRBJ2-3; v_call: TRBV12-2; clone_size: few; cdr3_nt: TGTGCAAGTCGCCTCCGGCCGCTAGCGAAAGATACGCAGTATTTT; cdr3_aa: CASRLRPLAKDTQYF
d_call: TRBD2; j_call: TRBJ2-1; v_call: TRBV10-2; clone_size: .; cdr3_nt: TGCGCCAGCAGGGGAGCGGGGGTTCCCTACAATGAGCAGTTCTTC; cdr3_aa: CASRGAGVPYNEQFF
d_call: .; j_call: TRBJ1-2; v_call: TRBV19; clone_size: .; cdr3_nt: TGTGCCAGTAGTATGGGAGGCGACGGCGGCGTGGGCTACACCTTC; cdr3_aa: CASSMGGDGGVGYTF
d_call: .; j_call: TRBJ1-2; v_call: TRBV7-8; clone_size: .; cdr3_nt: TGTGCCAGCAGCTTAGCAGGGGTCAATGGCTACACCTTC; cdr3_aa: CASSLAGVNGYTF
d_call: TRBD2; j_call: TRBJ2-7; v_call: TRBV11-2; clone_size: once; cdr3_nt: TGTGCCAGCAGCTCCGAGGGAGTCGGGGGGGACTACGAGCAGTACTTC; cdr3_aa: CASSSEGVGGDYEQYF
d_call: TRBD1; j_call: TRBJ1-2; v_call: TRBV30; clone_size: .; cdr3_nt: TGTGCCTGGAGTTTCGGACAGGGGGACACCTTC; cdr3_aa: CAWSFGQGDTF
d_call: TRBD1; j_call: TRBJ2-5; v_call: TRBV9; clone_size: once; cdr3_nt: TGTGCCAGCAGCGGAAAGGGGGCGCGGGAGACCCAGTACTTC; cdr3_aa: CASSGKGARETQYF
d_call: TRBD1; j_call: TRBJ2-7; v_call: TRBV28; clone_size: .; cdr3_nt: TGTGCCAGCAGTTTAGGGACAGTAGGCTCCTACGAGCAGTACTTC; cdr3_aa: CASSLGTVGSYEQYF
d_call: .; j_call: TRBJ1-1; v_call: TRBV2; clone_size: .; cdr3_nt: TGTGCCAGCAGTAAGACACTGGAAGACACTGAAGCTTTCTTT; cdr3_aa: CASSKTLEDTEAFF
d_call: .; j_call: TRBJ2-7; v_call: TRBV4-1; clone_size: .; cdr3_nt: TGCGCCAGCAGCCAAGGCCCAGCGGTTACCTACGAGCAGTACTTC; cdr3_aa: CASSQGPAVTYEQYF
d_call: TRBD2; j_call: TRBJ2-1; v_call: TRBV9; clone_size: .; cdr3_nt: TGTGCCAGCAGCGTAGTAGCGGGGGGACCCTACAATGAGCAGTTCTTC; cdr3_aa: CASSVVAGGPYNEQFF
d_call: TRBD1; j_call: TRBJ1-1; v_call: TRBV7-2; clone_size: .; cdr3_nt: TGTGCCAGCAGCCCCGACAGGGGACCTGAAGCTTTCTTT; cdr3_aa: CASSPDRGPEAFF
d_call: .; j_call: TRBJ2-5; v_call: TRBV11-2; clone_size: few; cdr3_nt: TGTGCCAGCAGCTTAGGCTCTAGCAGTCGCCAAGAGACCCAGTACTTC; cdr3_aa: CASSLGSSSRQETQYF
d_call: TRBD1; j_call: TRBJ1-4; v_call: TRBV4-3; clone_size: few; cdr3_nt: TGCGCCAGCAGCCAAGGGACGACACAGGGGCGTGAAAAACTGTTTTTT; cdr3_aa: CASSQGTTQGREKLFF
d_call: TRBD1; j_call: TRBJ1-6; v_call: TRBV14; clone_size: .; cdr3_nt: TGTGCCAGCAGCCATCCATCGGACAGGAGCTCCTATAATTCACCCCTCCACTTT; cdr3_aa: CASSHPSDRSSYNSPLHF
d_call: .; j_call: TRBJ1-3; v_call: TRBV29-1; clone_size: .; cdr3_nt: TGCAGCGTTACAGAACACTCTGGAAACACCATATATTTT; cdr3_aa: CSVTEHSGNTIYF
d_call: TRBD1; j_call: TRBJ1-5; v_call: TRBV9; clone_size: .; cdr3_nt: TGTGCCAGCAGTGAGGGGGCTTCTCAGCCCCAGCATTTT; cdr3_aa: CASSEGASQPQHF
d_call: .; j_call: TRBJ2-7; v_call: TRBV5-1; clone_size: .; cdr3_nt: TGCGCCAGCAGCTCTACGCCACCATCCTACGAGCAGTACTTC; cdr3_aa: CASSSTPPSYEQYF
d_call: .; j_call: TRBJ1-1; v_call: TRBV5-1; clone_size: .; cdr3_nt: TGCGCCAGCAGCTTGGGGGACACTCTGAACACTGAAGCTTTCTTT; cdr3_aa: CASSLGDTLNTEAFF
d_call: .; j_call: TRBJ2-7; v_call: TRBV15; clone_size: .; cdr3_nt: TGTGCCACCAGCAGAAAGTTTGAAGCGGTAAGCTCCTACGAGCAGTACTTC; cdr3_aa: CATSRKFEAVSSYEQYF
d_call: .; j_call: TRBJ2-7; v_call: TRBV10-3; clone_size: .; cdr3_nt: TGTGCCATCAGTGAGAGCGCCGGACATGTGGACGAGCAGTACTTC; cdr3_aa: CAISESAGHVDEQYF
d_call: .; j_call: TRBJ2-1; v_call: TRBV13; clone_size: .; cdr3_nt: TGTGCCAGCAGCTTAGAGCCAGGGGAATGGAATGAGCAGTTCTTC; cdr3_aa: CASSLEPGEWNEQFF
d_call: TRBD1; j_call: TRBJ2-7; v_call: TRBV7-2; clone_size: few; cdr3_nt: TGTGCCAGCACCCCCCCGGACAGGGGGTCCGAGCAGTACTTC; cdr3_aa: CASTPPDRGSEQYF
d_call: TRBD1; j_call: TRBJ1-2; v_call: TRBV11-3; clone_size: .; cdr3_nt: TGTGCCAGCAGCTTATTAGGGGATGGACAGGGCTATGGCTACACCTTC; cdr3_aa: CASSLLGDGQGYGYTF
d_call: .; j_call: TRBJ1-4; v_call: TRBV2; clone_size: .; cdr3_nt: TGTGCCAGCAGTGCTGGGGCCTTATACGTACTGTTTTTT; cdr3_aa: CASSAGALYVLFF
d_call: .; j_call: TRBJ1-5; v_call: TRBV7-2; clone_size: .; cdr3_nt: TGTGCCAGCAGCTTAGGACAGACGCACAATCAGCCCCAGCATTTT; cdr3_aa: CASSLGQTHNQPQHF
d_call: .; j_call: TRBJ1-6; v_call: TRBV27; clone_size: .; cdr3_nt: TGTGCCAGCAGTTCCAGGGAGGGCTATAATTCACCCCTCCACTTT; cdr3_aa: CASSSREGYNSPLHF
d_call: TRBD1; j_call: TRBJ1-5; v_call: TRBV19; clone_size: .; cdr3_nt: TGTGCCAGTAGTTGGGGACAGGGGAGCAATCAGCCCCAGCATTTT; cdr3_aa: CASSWGQGSNQPQHF
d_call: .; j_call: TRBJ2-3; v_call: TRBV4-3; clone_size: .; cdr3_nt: TGCGCCAGCAGTCACCGAGTTGAGGATACGCAGTATTTT; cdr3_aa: CASSHRVEDTQYF